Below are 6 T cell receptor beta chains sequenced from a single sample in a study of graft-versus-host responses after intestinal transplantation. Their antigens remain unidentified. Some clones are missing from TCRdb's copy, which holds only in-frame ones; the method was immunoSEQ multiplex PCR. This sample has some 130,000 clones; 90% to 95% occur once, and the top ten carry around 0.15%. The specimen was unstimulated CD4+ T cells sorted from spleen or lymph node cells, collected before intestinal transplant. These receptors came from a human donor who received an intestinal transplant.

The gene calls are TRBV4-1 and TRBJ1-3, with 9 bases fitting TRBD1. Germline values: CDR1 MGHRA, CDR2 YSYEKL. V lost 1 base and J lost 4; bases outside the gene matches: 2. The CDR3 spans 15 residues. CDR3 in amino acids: CASSQGQGGGNTIYF. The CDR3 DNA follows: TGCGCCAGCAGCCAAGGACAGGGGGGCGGAAACACCATATATTTT.

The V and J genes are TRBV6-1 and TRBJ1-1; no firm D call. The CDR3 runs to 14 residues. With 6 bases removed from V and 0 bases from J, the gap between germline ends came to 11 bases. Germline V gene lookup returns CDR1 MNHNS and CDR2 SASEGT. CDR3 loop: CASSPWGMNTEAFF. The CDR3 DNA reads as TGTGCCAGCAGCCCCTGGGGTATGAACACTGAAGCTTTCTTT.

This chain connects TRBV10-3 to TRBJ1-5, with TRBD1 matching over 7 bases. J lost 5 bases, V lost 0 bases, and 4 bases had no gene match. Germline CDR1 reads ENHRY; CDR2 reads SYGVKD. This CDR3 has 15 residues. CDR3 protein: CAISESTGSDQPQHF. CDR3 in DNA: TGTGCCATCAGTGAGTCGACAGGGTCGGATCAGCCCCAGCATTTT.

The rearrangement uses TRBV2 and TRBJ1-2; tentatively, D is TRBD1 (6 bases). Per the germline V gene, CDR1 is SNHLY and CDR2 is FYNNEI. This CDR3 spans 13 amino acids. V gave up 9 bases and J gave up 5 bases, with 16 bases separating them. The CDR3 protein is CARGAGRGYGYTF. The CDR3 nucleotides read TGTGCCAGGGGGGCAGGTAGGGGATATGGCTACACCTTC. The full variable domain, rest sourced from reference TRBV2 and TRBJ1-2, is EPEVTQTPSHQVTQMGQEVILRCVPISNHLYFYWYRQILGQKVEFLVSFYNNEISEKSEIFDDQFSVERPDGSNFTLKIRSTKLEDSAMYFCARGAGRGYGYTFGSGTRLTVV.

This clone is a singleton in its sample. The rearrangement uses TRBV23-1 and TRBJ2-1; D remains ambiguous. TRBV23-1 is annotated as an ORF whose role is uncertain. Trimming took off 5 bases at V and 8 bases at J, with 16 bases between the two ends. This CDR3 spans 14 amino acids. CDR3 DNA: TGCGCCAGCAGTTACAGTATCGGTTTTGATGAGCAGTTCTTC. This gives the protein CASSYSIGFDEQFF.

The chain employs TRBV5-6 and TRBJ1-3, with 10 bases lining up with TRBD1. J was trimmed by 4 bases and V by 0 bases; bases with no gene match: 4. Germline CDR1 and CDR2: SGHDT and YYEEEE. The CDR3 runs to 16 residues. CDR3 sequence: CASSLAGTGVGNTIYF. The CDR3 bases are TGTGCCAGCAGCTTGGCGGGGACAGGGGTCGGAAACACCATATATTTT.